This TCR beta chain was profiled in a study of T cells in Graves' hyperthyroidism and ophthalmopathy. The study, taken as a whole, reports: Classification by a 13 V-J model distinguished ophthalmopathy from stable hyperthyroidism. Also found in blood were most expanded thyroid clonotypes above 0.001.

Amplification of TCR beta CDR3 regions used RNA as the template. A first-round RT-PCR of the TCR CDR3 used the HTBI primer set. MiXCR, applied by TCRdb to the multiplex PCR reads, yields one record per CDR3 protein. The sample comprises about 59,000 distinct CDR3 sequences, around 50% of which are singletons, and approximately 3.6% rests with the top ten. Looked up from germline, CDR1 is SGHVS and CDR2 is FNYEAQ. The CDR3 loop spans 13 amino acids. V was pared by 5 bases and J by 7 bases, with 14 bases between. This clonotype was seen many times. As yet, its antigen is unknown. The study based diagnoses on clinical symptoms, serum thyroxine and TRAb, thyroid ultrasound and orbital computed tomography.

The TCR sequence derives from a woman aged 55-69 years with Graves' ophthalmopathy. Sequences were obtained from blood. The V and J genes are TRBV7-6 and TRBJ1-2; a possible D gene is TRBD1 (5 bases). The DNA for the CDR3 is TGTGCCAGCAGCACCCACGAACAGGCTGGCTACACCTTC. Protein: CASSTHEQAGYTF.